This T cell receptor beta chain is from a study of OX40 agonist ivuxolimab in advanced cancers. Here immunoSEQ multiplex PCR was the method, and the copy in TCRdb shows in-frame clones only, minus some. This sample has around 24,000 clones; 70% to 80% occur once, and the top ten carry around a third. V gave up 5 bases and J gave up 7 bases, with 9 bases separating them. Germline V gene sequence: CDR1 SNHLY, CDR2 FYNNEI. The CDR3 totals 12 residues. The V gene is TRBV2, the J gene TRBJ2-1; D is undetermined. The sequence was collected from an adult with an advanced solid tumor such as melanoma, head and neck, liver or kidney cancer. Sequences were derived from CD4+ or CD8+ T cells sorted from blood, sampled in a trial of the OX40 agonist ivuxolimab. The DNA for the CDR3 is TGTGCCAGCAGTCGTGCTAGTAATGAGCAGTTCTTC. This sequence encodes CASSRASNEQFF. Full variable domain (outside the CDR3, taken from reference TRBV2 and TRBJ2-1): EPEVTQTPSHQVTQMGQEVILRCVPISNHLYFYWYRQILGQKVEFLVSFYNNEISEKSEIFDDQFSVERPDGSNFTLKIRSTKLEDSAMYFCASSRASNEQFFGPGTRLTVL.